This TCR beta chain was obtained from a study of graft-versus-host responses after intestinal transplantation. In the study overall: Each of the recipients got a multivisceral, liver-intestinal, or isolated intestinal transplant.

TCRdb's copy holds only in-frame clones and misses some; the assay was immunoSEQ multiplex PCR. The sample lists approximately 90,000 clones; approximately 80% were seen once. Findings and caveats of the study: Recipient-marrow GvH clones were detected, some having first appeared in ileum or blood. An association linked early post-transplant HvG declines with peak circulating GvH clone levels. Some patients had graft-donor T cell macrochimerism. In their allografts, the ratios of graft-versus-host to host-versus-graft T cell clones were high.

V shed 1 base and J shed 2 bases, with 7 bases lying between them. The CDR3 runs to 14 residues. Germline loops: CDR1 SGHVS, CDR2 FQNEAQ. A note on this clone: Antigen unknown.

The sample consisted of unstimulated CD4+ T cells sorted from spleen or lymph node cells, taken before intestinal transplant. V is TRBV7-8 and J is TRBJ2-3; no firm D call. This TCR derives from a human donor who received an intestinal transplant. CDR3: CASSLGSNTDTQYF. The CDR3 DNA is TGTGCCAGCAGCTTAGGGTCTAACACAGATACGCAGTATTTT.